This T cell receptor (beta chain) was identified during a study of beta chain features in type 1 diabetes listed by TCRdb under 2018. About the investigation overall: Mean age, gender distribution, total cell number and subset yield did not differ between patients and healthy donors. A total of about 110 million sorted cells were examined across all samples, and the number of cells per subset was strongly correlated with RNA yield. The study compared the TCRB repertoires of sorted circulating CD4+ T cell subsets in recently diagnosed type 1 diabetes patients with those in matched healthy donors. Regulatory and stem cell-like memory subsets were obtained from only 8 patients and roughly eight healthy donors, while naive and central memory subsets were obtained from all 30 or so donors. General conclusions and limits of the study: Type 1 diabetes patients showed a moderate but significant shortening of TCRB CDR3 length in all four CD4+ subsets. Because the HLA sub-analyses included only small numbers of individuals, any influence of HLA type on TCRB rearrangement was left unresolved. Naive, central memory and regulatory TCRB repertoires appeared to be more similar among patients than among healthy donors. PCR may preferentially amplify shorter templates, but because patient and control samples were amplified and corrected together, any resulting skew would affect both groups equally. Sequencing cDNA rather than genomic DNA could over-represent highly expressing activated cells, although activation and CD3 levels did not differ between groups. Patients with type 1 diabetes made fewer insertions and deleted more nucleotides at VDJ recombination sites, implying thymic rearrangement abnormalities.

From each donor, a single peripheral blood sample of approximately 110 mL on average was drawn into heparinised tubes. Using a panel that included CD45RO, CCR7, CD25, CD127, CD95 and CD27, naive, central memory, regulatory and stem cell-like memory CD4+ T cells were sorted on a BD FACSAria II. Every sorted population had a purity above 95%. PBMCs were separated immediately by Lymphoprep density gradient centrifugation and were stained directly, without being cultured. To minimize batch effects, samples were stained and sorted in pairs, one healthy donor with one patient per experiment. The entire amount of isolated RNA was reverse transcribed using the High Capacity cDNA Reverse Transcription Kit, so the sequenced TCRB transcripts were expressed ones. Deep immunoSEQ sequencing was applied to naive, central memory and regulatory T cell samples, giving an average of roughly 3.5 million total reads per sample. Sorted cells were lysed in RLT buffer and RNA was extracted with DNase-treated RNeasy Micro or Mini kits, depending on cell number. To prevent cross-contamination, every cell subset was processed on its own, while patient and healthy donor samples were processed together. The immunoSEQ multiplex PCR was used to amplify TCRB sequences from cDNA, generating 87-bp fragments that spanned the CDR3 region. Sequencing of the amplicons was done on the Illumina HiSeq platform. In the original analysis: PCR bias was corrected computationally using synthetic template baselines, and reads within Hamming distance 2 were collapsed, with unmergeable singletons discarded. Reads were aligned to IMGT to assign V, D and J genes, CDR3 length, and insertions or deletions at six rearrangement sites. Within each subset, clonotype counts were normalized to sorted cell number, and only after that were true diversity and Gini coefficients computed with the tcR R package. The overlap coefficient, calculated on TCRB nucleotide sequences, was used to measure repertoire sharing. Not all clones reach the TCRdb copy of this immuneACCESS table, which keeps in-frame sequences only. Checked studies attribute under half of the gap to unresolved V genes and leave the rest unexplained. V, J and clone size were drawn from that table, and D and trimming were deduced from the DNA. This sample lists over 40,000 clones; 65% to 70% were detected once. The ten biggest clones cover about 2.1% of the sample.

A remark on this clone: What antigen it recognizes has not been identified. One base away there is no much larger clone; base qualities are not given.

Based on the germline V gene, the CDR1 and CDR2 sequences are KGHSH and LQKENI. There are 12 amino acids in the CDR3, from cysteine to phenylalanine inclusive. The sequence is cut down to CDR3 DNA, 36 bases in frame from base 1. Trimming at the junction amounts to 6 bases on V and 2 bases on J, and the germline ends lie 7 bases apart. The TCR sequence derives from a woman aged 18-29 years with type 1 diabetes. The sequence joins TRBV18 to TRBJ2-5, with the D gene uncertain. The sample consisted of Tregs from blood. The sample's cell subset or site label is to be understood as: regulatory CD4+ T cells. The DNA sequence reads TGTGCCAGCTCGCGAGGACAAGAGACCCAGTACTTC. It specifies CASSRGQETQYF.